These 30 T cell receptor beta chains were sequenced from one sample in a study of T cells in localized non-small cell lung cancer. Some clones are missing from TCRdb's copy, which holds only in-frame ones; the method was immunoSEQ multiplex PCR. The sample has 15,000 to 25,000 clones, about 93% seen once. The sample was peripheral blood, taken before any cancer treatment. These receptor sequences come from a male donor older than 55 with stage I squamous cell lung carcinoma.

The chain carries TRBV19 and TRBJ2-7, with unresolved D. The CDR3 totals 13 residues. V was shortened by 1 base and J by 4 bases, with 8 bases between the two germline ends. The germline V gene encodes CDR1 LNHDA and CDR2 SQIVND (reference sequence). The CDR3 coding sequence is TGTGCCAGTAGTATAGGGGCAGCATACGAGCAGTACTTC. Translating gives CASSIGAAYEQYF.

The rearrangement uses TRBV4-3 and TRBJ1-1; D gene ambiguous. The germline V gene encodes CDR1 LGHNA and CDR2 YSLEER. V was cut by 4 bases and J by 0 bases, with 12 bases left in between. CDR3 length: 15 amino acids. This CDR3 reads CASSLNIGLNTEAFF. CDR3 sequence (DNA): TGCGCCAGCAGCCTGAATATTGGGTTGAACACTGAAGCTTTCTTT.

This sequence joins TRBV27 and TRBJ2-7; D tentatively reads TRBD1 or TRBD2 (6 bases each). V lost 6 bases to trimming and J lost 6 bases, with 33 bases between them. Germline lookup yields CDR1 MNHEY and CDR2 SMNVEV (reference sequence). CDR3 length: 19 amino acids. The CDR3 protein is CASSPGRGIGGRGVVEQYF. CDR3 in DNA: TGTGCCAGCAGCCCCGGCCGTGGTATAGGGGGGCGCGGTGTTGTCGAGCAGTACTTC.

The DNA of the CDR3 is TGCGCCAGCAGCCCCTGGGAGGACACTGAAGCTTTCTTT. Protein product: CASSPWEDTEAFF. The chain links TRBV5-1 to TRBJ1-1; D remains ambiguous. V shed 4 bases and J shed 3 bases, with 10 bases lying between them. The CDR3 has 13 amino acids. Germline assignment: CDR1 SGHRS and CDR2 YFSETQ.

This clone was detected only once. J is TRBJ2-3 and V is TRBV27; the match to TRBD2 covers 8 bases. The length of the CDR3 is 15 residues. Germline-derived CDR1 and CDR2 are MNHEY and SMNVEV (reference sequence). Germline trimming cut 3 bases from V and 5 bases from J; bases unmatched to any gene: 7. The chain's CDR3 is CASSFPGGAEDTQYF. The CDR3 nucleotides are TGTGCCAGCAGTTTCCCGGGAGGGGCCGAAGATACGCAGTATTTT.

J is TRBJ2-7 and V is TRBV5-6, with D unresolved. The length of the CDR3 is 11 residues. Germline lookup yields CDR1 SGHDT and CDR2 YYEEEE. The germline V and J ends were trimmed by 2 bases and 7 bases, with 7 bases remaining between them. The CDR3 region is CASSFISEQYF. The CDR3 region has the DNA TGTGCCAGCAGCTTTATATCTGAGCAGTACTTC.

The chain recombines TRBV5-1 with TRBJ1-5, with unresolved D. Germline V gives CDR1 SGHRS, CDR2 YFSETQ. V lost 0 bases and J lost 0, with 4 bases in between. CDR3 length: 14 residues. CDR3 sequence reads: CASSLGGSNQPQHF. The DNA for the CDR3 is TGCGCCAGCAGCTTGGGGGGTAGCAATCAGCCCCAGCATTTT.

The gene calls are TRBV30 and TRBJ1-4, with D tentatively TRBD1 (5 bases). This CDR3 has 15 residues. CDR1 is GTSNPN, CDR2 SVGIG, per germline (reference sequence). The ends were cut back, 3 bases at V and 0 bases at J, with 11 bases in the middle. The CDR3 loop reads CAWRGPRATNEKLFF. The DNA of the CDR3 is TGTGCCTGGAGGGGGCCGCGAGCAACTAATGAAAAACTGTTTTTT.

The chain carries TRBV18 and TRBJ2-7; D not certain. The germline V and J ends were trimmed by 2 bases and 0 bases, with 8 bases remaining between them. Germline values: CDR1 KGHSH, CDR2 LQKENI. This CDR3 has 14 amino acids. CDR3 residues: CASSPSLLSYEQYF. CDR3 DNA: TGTGCCAGCTCACCAAGCCTACTCTCCTACGAGCAGTACTTC.

The chain combines TRBV5-8 with TRBJ2-3; either TRBD1 or TRBD2 may fit D (5 bases each). Trimming removed 5 bases from V and 2 bases from J, with 12 bases in between. The CDR3 has 14 residues. Germline loops: CDR1 SGHTS, CDR2 YDEGEE. CDR3 bases: TGTGCCAGCAGTCCGGGACCAGCCACAGATACGCAGTATTTT. This translates into CASSPGPATDTQYF.

CDR3 amino acids: CAWSLFHGEKLFF. For the CDR3, the DNA is TGTGCCTGGAGTCTATTCCACGGGGAAAAACTGTTTTTT. The chain employs TRBV30 and TRBJ1-4; D not certain. The CDR3 spans 13 residues. Trimming took 2 bases from V and 8 from J, leaving 12 bases between them. Looked up from germline, CDR1 is GTSNPN and CDR2 is SVGIG (reference sequence). The full variable domain, with the rest looked up from reference TRBV30 and TRBJ1-4, is SQTIHQWPATLVQPVGSPLSLECTVEGTSNPNLYWYRQAAGRGLQLLFYSVGIGQISSEVPQNLSASRPQDRQFILSSKKLLLSDSGFYLCAWSLFHGEKLFFGSGTQLSVL.

This chain links TRBV4-1 with TRBJ1-2; no firm D call. CDR3 length: 12 residues. The V gene lost 0 bases and the J gene lost 11 bases, with 10 bases spanning the gap. The germline V gene has CDR1 MGHRA and CDR2 YSYEKL. For the CDR3, the DNA is TGCGCCAGCAGCCAAGATCGAATGGAGTACACCTTC. As protein: CASSQDRMEYTF.

This chain joins TRBV9 and TRBJ1-1; perhaps TRBD1 as D (6 bases). V lost 2 bases to trimming and J lost 4 bases, with 12 bases between them. Germline CDR1 reads SGDLS; CDR2 reads YYNGEE. This CDR3 has 14 residues. The chain's CDR3 is CASSVSGRGTEAFF. The DNA of the CDR3 is TGTGCCAGCAGCGTTTCAGGCAGGGGCACTGAAGCTTTCTTT.

The gene calls are TRBV7-2 and TRBJ2-3; 8 nucleotides line up with TRBD2. Germline CDR1 is SGHTA and CDR2 is FQGNSA. V lost 5 bases and J lost 3; bases outside the gene matches: 10. The CDR3 length is 16 residues. The CDR3 sequence: CASSGQRERGTDTQYF. CDR3 nucleotides: TGTGCCAGCAGCGGTCAGCGGGAGCGGGGGACAGATACGCAGTATTTT. Full variable domain (outside the CDR3, taken from reference TRBV7-2 and TRBJ2-3): GAGVSQSPSNKVTEKGKDVELRCDPISGHTALYWYRQSLGQGLEFLIYFQGNSAPDKSGLPSDRFSAERTGGSVSTLTIQRTQQEDSAVYLCASSGQRERGTDTQYFGPGTRLTVL.

The rearrangement joins TRBV28 to TRBJ2-2; no definite D call. The V and J ends lost 3 bases and 8 bases respectively, with 7 bases between them. Germline CDR1 MDHEN, CDR2 SYDVKM. This CDR3 has 12 amino acids. CDR3 sequence: CASSFVRGELFF. The CDR3 DNA sequence: TGTGCCAGCAGTTTTGTAAGGGGGGAGCTGTTTTTT.

V usage is TRBV9 and J usage is TRBJ2-6; unclear D gene. CDR3 length: 15 amino acids. Germline V gene data show CDR1 as SGDLS and CDR2 as YYNGEE. Trimming cost V 3 bases and J 0 bases, with 7 bases left between them. The DNA of the CDR3 is TGTGCCAGCAGCGCTTGGCGCTCTGGGGCCAACGTCCTGACTTTC. As protein: CASSAWRSGANVLTF.

The chain combines TRBV6-4 with TRBJ2-3, with D perhaps matching TRBD2 (7 bases). Looked up from germline, CDR1 is MRHNA and CDR2 is SNTAGT. CDR3 length equals 17 residues. V was cut by 2 bases and J by 1 base, with 16 bases left in between. The chain's CDR3 is CASSDGRGTPGTDTQYF. The CDR3 DNA follows: TGTGCCAGCAGTGACGGGAGGGGGACCCCTGGCACAGATACGCAGTATTTT.

The gene calls are TRBV27 and TRBJ2-7; possible D gene TRBD2, 5 bases. Germline V gives CDR1 MNHEY, CDR2 SMNVEV (reference sequence). The CDR3 consists of 15 residues. V was trimmed by 5 bases and J by 3 bases, leaving 17 bases between them. The CDR3 spells CASSGAAAGDYEQYF. In nucleotides, the CDR3 is TGTGCCAGCAGTGGAGCGGCGGCGGGCGACTACGAGCAGTACTTC.

CDR3 amino acids: CASAPGALSGYTF. The DNA of the CDR3 is TGTGCTAGTGCCCCGGGGGCGCTTAGTGGCTACACCTTC. The V call is TRBV12-5, the J call TRBJ1-2; possible D gene TRBD1, 6 bases. With 7 bases removed from V and 7 bases from J, the gap between germline ends came to 16 bases. CDR1 LGHNT and CDR2 FRNRAP come from the germline V gene. The CDR3 is 13 amino acids.

V gene TRBV6-6 combines with J gene TRBJ2-2, with TRBD2 matching over 8 bases. V shed 8 bases, J shed 5 bases, and the junction held 10 bases outside the gene matches. CDR3 length: 15 amino acids. Germline V CDR1 and CDR2: MNHNY, SVGAGI (reference sequence). Here the CDR3 reads CASQIAGRETGELFF. The CDR3 coding sequence is TGTGCCAGCCAGATAGCGGGGAGGGAGACCGGGGAGCTGTTTTTT.

As to this clone: At the DNA level, this CDR3 is encoded by other sequences in the same sample as well. The V gene is TRBV7-2, the J gene TRBJ2-1, with D perhaps assigned TRBD1 or TRBD2 (5 bases each). The CDR3 is 14 residues long. Germline assignment: CDR1 SGHTA and CDR2 FQGNSA. V lost 1 base and J 1 base, leaving 5 bases between the germline ends. This CDR3 is CASSLGGSYNEQFF. Here the CDR3 DNA reads TGTGCCAGCAGCTTAGGGGGGTCCTACAATGAGCAGTTCTTC.

The V call is TRBV15, the J call TRBJ1-4; no firm D call. Trimming removed 1 base from V and 8 bases from J, with 5 bases in between. The CDR3 runs 12 residues. CDR1 and CDR2 (germline): LNHNV, YYDKDF (reference sequence). The CDR3 sequence is CATSRGGEKLFF. In nucleotides, the CDR3 is TGTGCCACCAGCAGAGGCGGAGAAAAACTGTTTTTT.

The chain has TRBV28 and TRBJ2-7, with a weak D call TRBD2 (6 bases). The ends were cut back, 5 bases at V and 3 bases at J, with 20 bases in the middle. This CDR3 spans 16 amino acids. The germline V gene encodes CDR1 MDHEN and CDR2 SYDVKM. The DNA of the CDR3 is TGTGCCAGCAGTAGCCCTTTGGGGGGACCTTACTACGAGCAGTACTTC. Residues: CASSSPLGGPYYEQYF.

This clone was detected only a few times. V usage is TRBV18 and J usage is TRBJ2-5; tentative D call: TRBD1 (5 bases). Germline V CDR1 and CDR2: KGHSH, LQKENI. The V and J ends lost 6 bases and 5 bases respectively, with 16 bases between them. The CDR3 consists of 14 residues. As DNA, the CDR3 is TGTGCCAGCTCGCACAATGGGGCCGAGGAGACCCAGTACTTC. Translation gives CASSHNGAEETQYF.

The V and J genes are TRBV6-4 and TRBJ1-2, with 7 bases matching TRBD1. CDR3 size: 13 residues. Germline trimming cut 5 bases from V and 3 bases from J; bases unmatched to any gene: 3. Germline-derived CDR1 and CDR2 are MRHNA and SNTAGT. The CDR3 reads CASSPGTDYGYTF. As DNA, the CDR3 is TGTGCCAGCAGTCCGGGGACAGACTATGGCTACACCTTC.

V gene TRBV18 combines with J gene TRBJ2-5, with D perhaps matching TRBD1 (5 bases). From germline, CDR1 is KGHSH and CDR2 LQKENI. The V end was cut by 5 bases, the J end by 1 base, with 17 bases between. This CDR3 has 16 amino acids. This CDR3 reads CASSSFRGRSQETQYF. CDR3 DNA: TGTGCCAGCTCATCATTTAGGGGCAGATCCCAAGAGACCCAGTACTTC.

The chain has TRBV29-1 and TRBJ2-1; perhaps TRBD2 as D (6 bases). The length of the CDR3 is 15 residues. Per germline, CDR1 SQVTM and CDR2 ANQGSEA. V dropped 3 bases and J dropped 9 bases, with 21 bases sitting between them. Here the CDR3 DNA reads TGCAGCGTTGAGTTTGGACTAAGTCGATTGGGTGAGCAGTTCTTC. It translates to CSVEFGLSRLGEQFF.

This rearrangement joins TRBV10-3 to TRBJ1-1, with D possibly TRBD1 on 5 matching bases. Trimming took off 7 bases at V and 4 bases at J, with 10 bases between the two ends. The CDR3 runs to 12 residues. Germline V gives CDR1 ENHRY, CDR2 SYGVKD. The CDR3 DNA reads as TGTGCCATCATTCAGAGGGGCACTGAAGCTTTCTTT. Translated: CAIIQRGTEAFF.

The chain is built from TRBV18 and TRBJ1-4; D might be TRBD1 (5 bases). The CDR3 spans 14 residues. V lost 3 bases to trimming and J lost 7 bases, with 12 bases between them. Germline V gene lookup returns CDR1 KGHSH and CDR2 LQKENI. Written as DNA, the CDR3 is TGTGCCAGCTCACCGCTCCTTGGGGGTGAAAAACTGTTTTTT. The encoded protein is CASSPLLGGEKLFF.

This clone has more than one count but fewer than ten. This chain links TRBV28 with TRBJ2-3; D possibly corresponds to TRBD2 (5 bases). The V end was cut by 4 bases, the J end by 0 bases, with 17 bases between. This CDR3 spans 17 amino acids. The germline V gene encodes CDR1 MDHEN and CDR2 SYDVKM. The CDR3 is CASSSPRVASSTDTQYF. CDR3 in DNA: TGTGCCAGCAGTTCTCCCCGGGTAGCGTCTAGCACAGATACGCAGTATTTT.